Below, 9 T cell receptor beta chains from the same sample are listed, as sequenced in a study of breast tumors, draining lymph nodes, adjacent tissues. Axillary draining lymph nodes of breast cancer patients supplied the node samples. TCRdb itself ran the multiplex PCR reads through MiXCR, one entry per CDR3 protein. The table shows some 150,000 distinct CDR3 sequences, with around 33% occurring only once. Material for sequencing was axillary lymph node tissue. These receptors were collected from a female donor with breast cancer. Some clones in this sample may be carry-over from other donors' samples.

The J gene is TRBJ1-5, the V gene TRBV20-1; 9 bases agree with TRBD1. CDR3 length: 11 residues. Looked up from germline, CDR1 is DFQATT and CDR2 is SNEGSKA (reference sequence). Trimming removed 6 bases from V and 10 bases from J; junction bases left unmatched: 4. This chain's CDR3 is CSARQGGPQHF. The CDR3, as DNA: TGCAGTGCGCGACAGGGGGGCCCCCAGCATTTT.

At least ten counts were recorded for this clonotype. This chain uses TRBV2 with TRBJ1-6; 10 bases map to TRBD1. Germline V gene data show CDR1 as SNHLY and CDR2 as FYNNEI. The length of the CDR3 is 16 residues. V lost 1 base, J lost 10 bases, and 7 bases stayed unmatched. CDR3 sequence: CASSEVGTGVFSPLHF. In DNA, the CDR3 is TGTGCCAGCAGTGAAGTCGGGACAGGGGTTTTCTCACCCCTCCACTTT.

This chain uses TRBV11-2 with TRBJ2-7; D is perhaps TRBD1 (6 bases). This CDR3 spans 14 amino acids. The V gene lost 4 bases and the J gene lost 2 bases, with 12 bases spanning the gap. Germline V gene data show CDR1 as SGHAT and CDR2 as FQNNGV. The CDR3 sequence is CASSWDTGAYEQYF. In DNA, the CDR3 is TGTGCCAGCAGCTGGGACACTGGAGCCTACGAGCAGTACTTC.

At least ten counts were recorded for this clonotype. This chain connects TRBV20-1 to TRBJ2-7; D perhaps matches TRBD1 (6 bases). The CDR3 runs to 14 residues. V was cut by 6 bases and J by 2 bases, with 17 bases left in between. Germline V gives CDR1 DFQATT, CDR2 SNEGSKA (reference sequence). The CDR3 loop reads CSAVGTIPPYEQYF. CDR3 nucleotide sequence: TGCAGTGCGGTCGGGACAATCCCCCCCTACGAGCAGTACTTC.

A remark on this clonotype: This may come from a read error, since a much larger clone is one base off. Without the conserved terminal phenylalanine or tryptophan, this CDR3 likely stems from a read error. V and J are TRBV7-9 and TRBJ2-5; possible D gene TRBD1, 6 bases. The CDR3 totals 14 residues. Germline CDR1 and CDR2: SEHNR and FQNEAQ (reference sequence). Trimming shortened V by 3 bases and J by 5 bases, and 13 bases separated the two germline ends. The CDR3 protein is CASSLRQGMETQYL. CDR3 coding DNA: TGTGCCAGCAGCTTGCGCCAGGGGATGGAGACCCAGTACCTC.

V is TRBV6-5 and J is TRBJ1-2; 11 nucleotides align to TRBD1. This CDR3 is 15 amino acids long. The germline CDR1 and CDR2 sequences are MNHEY and SVGAGI. Trimming at V came to 10 bases and at J to 2 bases, leaving 9 bases not matched to a gene. The CDR3 region is CATPRGTGGNYGYTF. For the CDR3, the DNA is TGTGCCACCCCTCGGGGGACAGGGGGAAACTATGGCTACACCTTC.

This clonotype appeared many times. The gene calls are TRBV6-4 and TRBJ2-1; D might be TRBD2 (5 bases). The V gene's germline CDR1 is MRHNA and CDR2 SNTAGT. Trimming pared 5 bases from V and 0 bases from J, leaving 14 bases between. The CDR3 covers 16 residues. CDR3 amino acids: CASSLFSGSSYNEQFF. The CDR3 bases are TGTGCCAGCAGTCTCTTTTCTGGGAGCTCCTACAATGAGCAGTTCTTC.

This clonotype occurred a few times. A clone one base away is much larger, so this may be a read error. The conserved phenylalanine or tryptophan is not found at the CDR3 terminus, so this likely reflects a read error. The J gene is TRBJ2-2, the V gene TRBV11-2, with D perhaps being TRBD1 or TRBD2 (5 bases each). The germline V gene encodes CDR1 SGHAT and CDR2 FQNNGV. The CDR3 has 13 residues. Trimming stripped 7 bases from V and 6 bases from J, with 12 bases between. The CDR3 reads CASTLGVSGELFL. CDR3 DNA: TGTGCCAGCACCCTGGGGGTTTCCGGGGAGCTGTTTCTT.

This clonotype was recorded many times. The chain joins TRBV2 to TRBJ1-6; TRBD1 is a possible D gene (5 bases). The germline V and J ends were trimmed by 8 bases and 9 bases, with 20 bases remaining between them. CDR1 and CDR2 from the germline V gene are SNHLY and FYNNEI. CDR3 length: 15 residues. The CDR3 spells CASEERGRMGSPLHF. CDR3 DNA sequence: TGTGCCAGCGAGGAAAGGGGCCGGATGGGTTCACCCCTCCACTTT.